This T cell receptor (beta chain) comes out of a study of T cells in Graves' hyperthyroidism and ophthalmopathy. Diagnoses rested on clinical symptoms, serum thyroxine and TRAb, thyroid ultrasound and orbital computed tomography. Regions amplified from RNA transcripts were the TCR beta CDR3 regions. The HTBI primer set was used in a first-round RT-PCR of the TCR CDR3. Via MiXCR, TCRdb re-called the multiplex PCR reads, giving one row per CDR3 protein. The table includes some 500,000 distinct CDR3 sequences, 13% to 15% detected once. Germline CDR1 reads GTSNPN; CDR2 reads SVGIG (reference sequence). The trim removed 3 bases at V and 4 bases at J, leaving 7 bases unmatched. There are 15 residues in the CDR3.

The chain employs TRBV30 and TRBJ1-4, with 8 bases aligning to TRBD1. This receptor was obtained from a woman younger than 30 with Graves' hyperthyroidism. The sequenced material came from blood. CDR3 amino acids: CAWSAPGQDNEKLFF. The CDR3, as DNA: TGTGCCTGGAGCGCACCGGGACAGGATAATGAAAAACTGTTTTTT.